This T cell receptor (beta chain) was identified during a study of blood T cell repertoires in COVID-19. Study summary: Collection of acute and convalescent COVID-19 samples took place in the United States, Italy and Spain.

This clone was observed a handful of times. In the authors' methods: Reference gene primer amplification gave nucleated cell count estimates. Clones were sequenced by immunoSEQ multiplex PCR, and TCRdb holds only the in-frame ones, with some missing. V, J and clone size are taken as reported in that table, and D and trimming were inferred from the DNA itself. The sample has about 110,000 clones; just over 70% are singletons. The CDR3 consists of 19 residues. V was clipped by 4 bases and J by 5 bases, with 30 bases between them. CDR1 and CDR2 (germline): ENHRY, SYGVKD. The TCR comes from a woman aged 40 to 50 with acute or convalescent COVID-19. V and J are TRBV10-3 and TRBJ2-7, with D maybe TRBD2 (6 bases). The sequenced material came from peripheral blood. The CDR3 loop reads CAISGPVEASGGKSHEQYF. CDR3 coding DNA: TGTGCCATCAGTGGCCCGGTAGAGGCTTCCGGAGGGAAGTCCCACGAGCAGTACTTC.